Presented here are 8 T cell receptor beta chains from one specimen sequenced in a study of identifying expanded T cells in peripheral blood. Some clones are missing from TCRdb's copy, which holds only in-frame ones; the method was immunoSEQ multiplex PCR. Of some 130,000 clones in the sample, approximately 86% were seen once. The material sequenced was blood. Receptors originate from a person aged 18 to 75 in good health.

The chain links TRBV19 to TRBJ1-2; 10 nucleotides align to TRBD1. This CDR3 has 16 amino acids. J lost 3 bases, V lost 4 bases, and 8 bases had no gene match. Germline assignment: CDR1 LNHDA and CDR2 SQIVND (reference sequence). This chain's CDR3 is CASSTPGQGLHYGYTF. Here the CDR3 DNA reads TGTGCCAGTAGTACACCGGGACAGGGGCTACACTATGGCTACACCTTC.

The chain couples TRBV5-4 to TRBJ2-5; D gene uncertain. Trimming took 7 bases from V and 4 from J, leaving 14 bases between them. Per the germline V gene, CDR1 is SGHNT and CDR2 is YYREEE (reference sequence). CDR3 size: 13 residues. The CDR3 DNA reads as TGTGCCAGCTCCGGACCTTTGGGAGAGACCCAGTACTTC. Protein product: CASSGPLGETQYF.

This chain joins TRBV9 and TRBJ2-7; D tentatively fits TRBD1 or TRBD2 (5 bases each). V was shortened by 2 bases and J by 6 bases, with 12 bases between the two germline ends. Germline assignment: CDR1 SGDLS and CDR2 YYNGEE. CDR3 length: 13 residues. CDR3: CASSVDGGSEQYF. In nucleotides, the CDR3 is TGTGCCAGCAGCGTTGATGGGGGAAGCGAGCAGTACTTC.

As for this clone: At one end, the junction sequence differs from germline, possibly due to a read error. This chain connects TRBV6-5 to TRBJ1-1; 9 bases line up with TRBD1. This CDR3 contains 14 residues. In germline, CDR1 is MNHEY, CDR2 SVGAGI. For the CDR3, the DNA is TGTGCCAGCACTTACACAGGGGGCGGAACTGAAGCTTTCTTT. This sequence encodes CASTYTGGGTEAFF.

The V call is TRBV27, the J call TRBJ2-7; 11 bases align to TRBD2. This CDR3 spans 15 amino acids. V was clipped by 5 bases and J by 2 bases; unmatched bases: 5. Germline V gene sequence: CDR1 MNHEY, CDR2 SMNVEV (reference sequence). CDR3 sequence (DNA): TGTGCCAGCAGTCCAAGGGGACTAGCGGCCTACGAGCAGTACTTC. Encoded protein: CASSPRGLAAYEQYF.

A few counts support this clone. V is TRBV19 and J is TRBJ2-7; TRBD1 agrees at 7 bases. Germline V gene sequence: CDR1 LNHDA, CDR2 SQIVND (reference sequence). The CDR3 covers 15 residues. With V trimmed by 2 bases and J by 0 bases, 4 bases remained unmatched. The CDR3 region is CASSISGGNSYEQYF. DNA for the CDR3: TGTGCCAGTAGTATATCAGGGGGAAACTCCTACGAGCAGTACTTC.

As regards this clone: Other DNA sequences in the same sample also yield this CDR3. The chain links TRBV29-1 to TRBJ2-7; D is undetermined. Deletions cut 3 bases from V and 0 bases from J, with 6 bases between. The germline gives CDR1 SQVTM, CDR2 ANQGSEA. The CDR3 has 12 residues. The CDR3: CSVEANSYEQYF. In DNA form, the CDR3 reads TGCAGCGTTGAGGCCAACTCCTACGAGCAGTACTTC.

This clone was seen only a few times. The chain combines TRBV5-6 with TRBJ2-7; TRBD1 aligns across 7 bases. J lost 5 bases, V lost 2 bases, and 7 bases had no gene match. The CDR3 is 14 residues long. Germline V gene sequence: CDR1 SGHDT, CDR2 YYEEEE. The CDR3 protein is CASSFVDRVDEQYF. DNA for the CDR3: TGTGCCAGCAGCTTTGTCGACAGGGTGGACGAGCAGTACTTC.